The clone carrying this TCR beta chain was found a few times. The entry originates in a study of identical twins. The CDR3 runs 12 residues. Germline V gene sequence: CDR1 SGHTA, CDR2 FQGNSA. V lost 5 bases, J lost 1 base, and 4 bases lay in between. TCRdb fed the 5' RACE reads into MiXCR, producing one record per CDR3 protein. The sample includes 200,000 to 250,000 distinct CDR3 sequences, about 7.3% of them seen just once. These sequences were also reported in another study, on yellow fever vaccine responses in identical twins.

J is TRBJ2-3 and V is TRBV7-2; D is uncertain. The sequence derives from a young woman in good health. Input material: memory (CD45RO+) T cells sorted from blood. The CDR3: CASSHGTDTQYF. DNA of the CDR3: TGTGCCAGCAGCCACGGCACAGATACGCAGTATTTT.